These 26 T cell receptor beta chains came from one sample sequenced in a study of T cell responses to AZD1222 COVID-19 vaccine. Only in-frame clones appear in the TCRdb table, and some are missing; sequencing was by immunoSEQ multiplex PCR. The sample holds 120,000 to 150,000 clones, approximately 90% seen once. The input for sequencing was peripheral blood, taken 28 days after the second AZD1222 dose. The receptors originated from an adult who received the AZD1222 COVID-19 vaccine.

The genes are TRBV12-3 or TRBV12-4 and TRBJ1-2, with D possibly being TRBD1 (5 bases). V lost 10 bases, J lost 3 bases, and 9 bases lay in between. The CDR3 consists of 11 residues. CDR3 nucleotide sequence: TGTGCCATCCGCAGGGACTATGGCTACACCTTC. This gives the protein CAIRRDYGYTF.

The rearrangement links TRBV7-9 to TRBJ1-4; maybe TRBD1 (5 bases). CDR3 size: 14 residues. Germline V CDR1 and CDR2: SEHNR, FQNEAQ (reference sequence). Trimming cost V 8 bases and J 4 bases, with 14 bases left between them. The CDR3 nucleotides read TGTGCCAGCCACCACACCGGGGGTAATGAAAAACTGTTTTTT. Residues: CASHHTGGNEKLFF.

This chain uses TRBV19 with TRBJ2-2; 10 bases fit TRBD2. The J segment lost 6 bases and the V segment lost 5 bases, leaving 6 bases of the junction unmatched. Germline CDR1 LNHDA, CDR2 SQIVND (reference sequence). The CDR3 has 15 residues. The CDR3 DNA reads as TGTGCCAGTAGTCGGCTAGCGGGAGCCCCCGGGGAGCTGTTTTTT. It encodes CASSRLAGAPGELFF.

The rearrangement joins TRBV3-1 (or the pseudogene TRBV3-2) to TRBJ2-1, with 9 bases lining up with TRBD1. Germline CDR1 is LGHDT and CDR2 is YNNKEL (reference sequence). The CDR3 has 15 residues. The trim removed 4 bases at V and 5 bases at J, leaving 6 bases unmatched. CDR3 DNA sequence: TGTGCCAGCAGCCGGACAGGGGATTCACACAATGAGCAGTTCTTC. It encodes CASSRTGDSHNEQFF.

This chain joins TRBV7-9 and TRBJ1-2; D remains unclear. V lost 1 base and J lost 1, with 4 bases in between. The CDR3 covers 13 residues. Germline-derived CDR1 and CDR2 are SEHNR and FQNEAQ (reference sequence). CDR3 residues: CASSLGDNYGYTF. Written as DNA, the CDR3 is TGTGCCAGCAGCTTAGGGGATAACTATGGCTACACCTTC.

The chain has TRBV30 and TRBJ2-1; D unclear. Germline CDR1 is GTSNPN and CDR2 is SVGIG (reference sequence). The CDR3 spans 14 residues. V gave up 3 bases and J gave up 3 bases, with 12 bases separating them. DNA of the CDR3: TGTGCCTGGAGACCGATAGGCGGCTACAATGAGCAGTTCTTC. It encodes CAWRPIGGYNEQFF.

The chain combines TRBV6-5 with TRBJ2-7, with D perhaps matching TRBD2 (6 bases). The CDR3 is 15 amino acids. The ends were cut back, 0 bases at V and 5 bases at J, with 14 bases in the middle. Germline V gene data show CDR1 as MNHEY and CDR2 as SVGAGI. This CDR3 is CASSYSDGRLDEQYF. The CDR3 DNA is TGTGCCAGCAGTTACTCTGACGGGAGATTGGACGAGCAGTACTTC.

The chain has TRBV10-3 and TRBJ2-1; TRBD2 aligns across 10 bases. This CDR3 spans 16 amino acids. V was clipped by 2 bases and J by 3 bases; unmatched bases: 4. Germline loops: CDR1 ENHRY, CDR2 SYGVKD. The CDR3 coding sequence is TGTGCCATCAGTGAGAACCTAGCGGGAGTCTACAATGAGCAGTTCTTC. Its protein product is CAISENLAGVYNEQFF.

The J gene is TRBJ2-3, the V gene TRBV10-3; the D gene is possibly TRBD1 (6 bases). Germline assignment: CDR1 ENHRY and CDR2 SYGVKD. This CDR3 spans 14 amino acids. V was clipped by 7 bases and J by 5 bases, with 16 bases between them. CDR3 sequence reads: CAINIKGVEDTQYF. The CDR3 DNA reads as TGTGCCATCAATATCAAGGGGGTAGAAGATACGCAGTATTTT.

The rearrangement uses TRBV6-5 and TRBJ1-2; a weak D match, TRBD1 (6 bases). Per the germline V gene, CDR1 is MNHEY and CDR2 is SVGAGI. The CDR3 runs 12 residues. Trimming cost V 7 bases and J 6 bases, with 12 bases left between them. The CDR3 bases are TGTGCCAGCACTGGGGGGGCGGATGGCTACACCTTC. This translates into CASTGGADGYTF.

The chain is built from TRBV28 and TRBJ1-2; no reliable D call. V was pared by 6 bases and J by 2 bases, with 7 bases between. The CDR3 extends over 12 amino acids. CDR1 is MDHEN and CDR2 is SYDVKM in the germline V gene. CDR3 residues: CASSGSNYGYTF. CDR3 nucleotide sequence: TGTGCCAGCAGCGGGAGCAACTATGGCTACACCTTC.

The chain has TRBV6-1 and TRBJ2-3; D not resolved. V lost 2 bases and J 0 bases, leaving 15 bases between the germline ends. Germline CDR1 MNHNS, CDR2 SASEGT. There are 17 residues in the CDR3. The CDR3 spells CASSEPKGRASTDTQYF. The CDR3 region has the DNA TGTGCCAGCAGTGAACCTAAAGGTCGGGCTAGCACAGATACGCAGTATTTT.

The chain uses TRBV6-6 and TRBJ1-4; TRBD1 agrees at 8 bases. V lost 1 base to trimming and J lost 7 bases; unmatched junction nucleotides: 5. This CDR3 region has 15 residues. Per germline, CDR1 MNHNY and CDR2 SVGAGI (reference sequence). In nucleotides, the CDR3 is TGTGCCAGCAGTTACTATGCAGGGGGCTCTGAAAAACTGTTTTTT. It is translated as CASSYYAGGSEKLFF.

The chain carries TRBV10-1 and TRBJ1-1, with D unclear. V lost 0 bases to trimming and J lost 0 bases, with 11 bases between them. Germline V gives CDR1 WNHNN, CDR2 SYGVQD (reference sequence). This CDR3 has 16 residues. The CDR3 region has the DNA TGCGCCAGCAGTGAGTCGATCGGAAACATGAACACTGAAGCTTTCTTT. Its translation: CASSESIGNMNTEAFF.

The genes are TRBV9 and TRBJ1-1; the D gene is possibly TRBD1 (5 bases). The CDR3 totals 15 residues. Germline V lookup: CDR1 SGDLS, CDR2 YYNGEE. With 2 bases removed from V and 11 bases from J, the gap between germline ends came to 22 bases. This CDR3 is CASSVAGTPTMGAFF. In nucleotides, the CDR3 is TGTGCCAGCAGCGTGGCCGGGACTCCAACTATGGGGGCTTTCTTT. The full variable domain, with the rest looked up from reference TRBV9 and TRBJ1-1, is DSGVTQTPKHLITATGQRVTLRCSPRSGDLSVYWYQQSLDQGLQFLIQYYNGEERAKGNILERFSAQQFPDLHSELNLSSLELGDSALYFCASSVAGTPTMGAFFGQGTRLTVV.

The chain carries TRBV27 and TRBJ1-2; unclear D gene. The CDR3 totals 14 residues. The germline gives CDR1 MNHEY, CDR2 SMNVEV (reference sequence). V was shortened by 0 bases and J by 4 bases, with 9 bases between the two germline ends. CDR3 nucleotide sequence: TGTGCCAGCAGTTTATCGGTGAGCCTCTATGGCTACACCTTC. Translating gives CASSLSVSLYGYTF.

V gene TRBV7-9 combines with J gene TRBJ2-3; 7 bases line up with TRBD1. The CDR3 has 12 residues. Germline loops: CDR1 SEHNR, CDR2 FQNEAQ (reference sequence). Trimming cost V 7 bases and J 4 bases; bases outside gene matches: 2. CDR3: CASKGGPDTQYF. CDR3 DNA: TGTGCCAGCAAAGGGGGCCCAGATACGCAGTATTTT.

The rearrangement joins TRBV9 to TRBJ1-2; 7 nucleotides agree with TRBD1. Trimming at V came to 0 bases and at J to 9 bases, leaving 11 bases not matched to a gene. The CDR3 contains 15 residues. The germline V gene encodes CDR1 SGDLS and CDR2 YYNGEE. The CDR3 region is CASSVVAGGRRSYTF. Written as DNA, the CDR3 is TGTGCCAGCAGCGTAGTGGCAGGGGGGAGGCGAAGCTACACCTTC.

The gene calls are TRBV19 and TRBJ2-2, with D possibly TRBD1 on 5 matching bases. Trimming cost V 7 bases and J 2 bases, with 11 bases left between them. Germline V gene data show CDR1 as LNHDA and CDR2 as SQIVND (reference sequence). The CDR3 is 14 amino acids. This CDR3 is CASTGRGNTGELFF. CDR3 in DNA: TGTGCCAGTACAGGGCGTGGAAACACCGGGGAGCTGTTTTTT.

The chain has TRBV5-8 and TRBJ2-7; 7 nucleotides match TRBD2. There are 16 residues in the CDR3. Trimming took 4 bases from V and 5 from J; bases not matched to a gene: 15. The V gene's germline CDR1 is SGHTS and CDR2 YDEGEE. CDR3 loop: CASSPFMGGTEDEQYF. The CDR3, as DNA: TGTGCCAGCAGCCCGTTCATGGGAGGGACTGAGGACGAGCAGTACTTC.

The chain joins TRBV19 to TRBJ1-2, with D maybe TRBD1 (6 bases). Germline assignment: CDR1 LNHDA and CDR2 SQIVND (reference sequence). The CDR3 sequence is 15 residues long. V lost 7 bases and J lost 5, with 20 bases in between. CDR3 region: CASNANGGVGYGYTF. CDR3 coding DNA: TGTGCCAGTAACGCTAACGGGGGCGTCGGATATGGCTACACCTTC.

V is TRBV7-2 and J is TRBJ1-2; D is unresolved. Germline CDR1 and CDR2: SGHTA and FQGNSA. CDR3 length: 15 residues. Trimming took 5 bases from V and 10 from J, leaving 23 bases between them. The CDR3 sequence: CASSQRRAPGPDYTF. The CDR3 bases are TGTGCCAGCAGCCAAAGGCGGGCTCCCGGTCCCGACTACACCTTC.

The V gene is TRBV5-1, the J gene TRBJ2-1; 7 bases line up with TRBD2. Germline loops: CDR1 SGHRS, CDR2 YFSETQ. This CDR3 comprises 16 residues. The CDR3 sequence is CSRAGRNLSSYNEQFF. CDR3 DNA: TGCTCAAGGGCCGGGAGGAACCTCAGCTCCTACAATGAGCAGTTCTTC.

Notes on this clone: At one boundary the junction diverges from the germline segment, which might be a read error. This sequence joins TRBV28 and TRBJ2-7, with a weak D call TRBD2 (6 bases). This CDR3 is built from 13 residues. Germline loops: CDR1 MDHEN, CDR2 SYDVKM. CDR3 nucleotides: TGTGCCAGCAGACTAGCCCTGGCGGGGAATCCCCGCTTC. Protein: CASRLALAGNPRF.

J is TRBJ2-7 and V is TRBV11-2; 8 bases match TRBD2. Germline assignment: CDR1 SGHAT and CDR2 FQNNGV. The J segment lost 1 base and the V segment lost 5 bases, leaving 7 bases of the junction unmatched. The CDR3 has 15 amino acids. The CDR3 DNA reads TGTGCCAGCAGCATCCGCGGGGGGCGGTCCTACGAGCAGTACTTC. This codes for CASSIRGGRSYEQYF.

This clone was found a few times. The CDR3 loop reads CASSQDGRGAGGSYNEQFF. The CDR3 DNA reads TGTGCCAGCAGCCAAGACGGGCGGGGTGCGGGAGGCTCCTACAATGAGCAGTTCTTC. The chain recombines TRBV4-2 with TRBJ2-1, with 8 bases that match TRBD2. The CDR3 totals 19 residues. The junction had 10 bases not matched to a gene; V was cut back by 0 bases and J by 0 bases. Germline V CDR1 and CDR2: LGHNA, YNFKEQ.